The rows below give T cell receptor beta chains drawn from one sample of a study of read filtering for tumor transcriptome and immune sequencing. MiXCR, applied by TCRdb to the reads, yields one record per CDR3 protein. The sample yields 85,000 to 100,000 distinct CDR3 sequences, roughly 21% seen once. The sample consisted of a population of CD138-negative cells sorted from bone marrow. The receptors originated from a donor over 35 with multiple myeloma. Each CDR3 is given with its conserved first and last residue. The order of the fields is clone size, J gene, V gene, D gene, CDR3 DNA, CDR3 protein. The D gene is left open where the match is weak. Clone size is given for some rows only: seen once, a few or many times, or a class if the clone is expanded.

>many|TRBJ1-1|TRBV3-1|NA
TGTGCCAGCAGCCAAGTCGGCCGGGGGAACACTGAAGCTTTCTTT
CASSQVGRGNTEAFF
>NA|TRBJ1-1|TRBV29-1|NA
TGCAGCGCTGAACAGGGCGCCCTGAACACTGAAGCTTTCTTT
CSAEQGALNTEAFF
>many|TRBJ1-1|TRBV20-1|TRBD1
TGCAGTGCTGCCGACAGGGGAAGGAACACTGAAGCTTTCTTT
CSAADRGRNTEAFF
>many|TRBJ1-5|TRBV5-1|NA
TGCGCCAGCAGCTTAGACTTTAGCAATCAGCCCCAGCATTTT
CASSLDFSNQPQHF
>many|TRBJ2-7|TRBV30|TRBD2
TGTGCCTGGAGTGTAAAACTAGCGGTTCACTACGAGCAGTACTTC
CAWSVKLAVHYEQYF
>NA|TRBJ1-2|TRBV6-6|NA
TGTGCCAGCGGTTACCCCTGGACCTTC
CASGYPWTF
>few|TRBJ1-5|TRBV6-6|TRBD1
TGTGCCAGCAATGGACAGGGGCCTAATCAGCCCCAGCATTTT
CASNGQGPNQPQHF
>many|TRBJ2-7|TRBV27|NA
TGTGCCAGCAGTTTAGTCGGATCCATTTACGAGCAGTACTTC
CASSLVGSIYEQYF
>many|TRBJ2-5|TRBV5-1|TRBD2
TGCGCCAGCAGCCTCAGCGGGGGATCCCAAGAGACCCAGTACTTC
CASSLSGGSQETQYF
>NA|TRBJ2-3|TRBV5-1|NA
TGCGCCAGCAGCGGACTCCTCCCCACAGATACGCAGTATTTT
CASSGLLPTDTQYF
>many|TRBJ2-1|TRBV19|NA
TGTGCCAGTAGGTCCTACTTCAATGAGCAGTTCTTC
CASRSYFNEQFF
>NA|TRBJ2-1|TRBV7-9|NA
TGTGCCAGCAGCTTAGGAACGGTGATCAATGAGCAGTTCTTC
CASSLGTVINEQFF
>many|TRBJ2-1|TRBV5-1|NA
TGCGCCAGCAGCTTGGCCCCAGGCAATGAGCAGTTCTTC
CASSLAPGNEQFF
>NA|TRBJ1-2|TRBV28|NA
TGTGCCAGCAGTTTATCCCCCTATGGCTACACCTTC
CASSLSPYGYTF
>NA|TRBJ2-4|TRBV5-1|NA
TGCGCCAGCAGCCTTAAGGCAGGGCAAAACATTCAGTACTTC
CASSLKAGQNIQYF
>many|TRBJ1-2|TRBV29-1|NA
TGCAGCGTCCCGGGACCGGGGTTTGGTGTTGGCTACACCTTC
CSVPGPGFGVGYTF
>many|TRBJ2-5|TRBV2|NA
TGTGCCAGCACCCTTCCTCCCCGCCAAGAGACCCAGTACTTC
CASTLPPRQETQYF
>many|TRBJ2-6|TRBV29-1|NA
TGCAGCGTTGGATTACTTGGCTCTGGGGCCAACGTCCTGACTTTC
CSVGLLGSGANVLTF
>many|TRBJ2-7|TRBV3-1|TRBD1
TGTGCCAGCAGCCAATTGGACAGGGAGAGGGGAAAGCAGTACTTC
CASSQLDRERGKQYF
>many|TRBJ1-5|TRBV6-5|NA
TGTGCCAGCAGTTACCGCCCCAATCAGCCCCAGCATTTT
CASSYRPNQPQHF
>few|TRBJ2-5|TRBV12-3/TRBV12-4|TRBD1
TGTGCCAGCAGCCGGGACAGGTCAGAGACCCAGTACTTC
CASSRDRSETQYF
>many|TRBJ2-3|TRBV20-1|TRBD2
TGCAGTGCTCCCCGGACTAGCGGGAGCACAGATACGCAGTATTTT
CSAPRTSGSTDTQYF
>many|TRBJ1-5|TRBV7-9|NA
TGTGCCAGCAGCGCCCGTGGTCCCCAGCATTTT
CASSARGPQHF
>few|TRBJ2-3|TRBV2|NA
TGTGCCAGCAGTGAGGGTGATACGCAGTATTTT
CASSEGDTQYF
>many|TRBJ2-1|TRBV29-1|NA
TGCAGCATGAACAGGGGAGGGACCTACAATGAGCAGTTCTTC
CSMNRGGTYNEQFF